This paragraph reports one T cell receptor (beta chain). From germline, CDR1 is MNHEY and CDR2 SVGAGI. The CDR3 spans 15 residues. Trimming took 7 bases from V and 0 from J; bases not matched to a gene: 7. The record originates from a study of a mutant IDH1 vaccine in newly diagnosed glioma. Study as a whole: Treated patients, averaging around 40 years, were roughly 60% male and about 40% female.

Assay used: immunoSEQ multiplex PCR; TCRdb lists only in-frame clones, some missing. The repertoire holds about 88,000 clones, with about 80% as singletons. Noted time point: baseline, week 1 (first vaccination visit). The treatment denotes: pre-vaccination baseline after standard-of-care therapy. The specimen was PBMCs, collected from a glioma patient treated with radiotherapy, temozolomide or both. The gene calls are TRBV6-5 and TRBJ1-1, with TRBD1 identical over 8 bases. This receptor was identified in a man between 35 and 55 years old with glioma. Some clones in this sample may be carry-over from other donors' samples. CDR3 sequence reads: CASISRGRVNTEAFF. In DNA, the CDR3 is TGTGCCAGCATCTCCAGGGGGCGAGTGAACACTGAAGCTTTCTTT.